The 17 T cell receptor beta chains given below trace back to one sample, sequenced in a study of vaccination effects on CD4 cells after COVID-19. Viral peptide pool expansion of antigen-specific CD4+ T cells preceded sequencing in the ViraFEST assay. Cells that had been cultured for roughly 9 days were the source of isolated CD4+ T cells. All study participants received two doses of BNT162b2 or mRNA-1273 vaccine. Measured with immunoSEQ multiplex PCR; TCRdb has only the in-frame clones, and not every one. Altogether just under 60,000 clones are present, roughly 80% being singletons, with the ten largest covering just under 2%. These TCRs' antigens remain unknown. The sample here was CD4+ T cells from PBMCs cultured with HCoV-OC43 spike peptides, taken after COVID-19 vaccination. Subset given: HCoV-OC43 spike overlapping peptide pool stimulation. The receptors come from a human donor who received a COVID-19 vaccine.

The CDR3 sequence: CASSEQGFTEAFF. CDR3 sequence (DNA): TGTGCCAGCAGTGAACAGGGATTCACTGAAGCTTTCTTT. The chain uses TRBV6-1 and TRBJ1-1; the D gene is possibly TRBD1 (5 bases). This CDR3 is built from 13 residues. V was trimmed by 2 bases and J by 4 bases, leaving 8 bases between them. From germline, CDR1 is MNHNS and CDR2 SASEGT.

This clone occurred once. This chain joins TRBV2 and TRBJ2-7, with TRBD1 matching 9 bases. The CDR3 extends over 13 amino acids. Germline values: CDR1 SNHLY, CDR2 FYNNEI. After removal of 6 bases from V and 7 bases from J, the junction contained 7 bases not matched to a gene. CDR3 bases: TGTGCCAGCAGCAAGGACAGGGGCGTGGAGCAGTACGTC. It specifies CASSKDRGVEQYV.

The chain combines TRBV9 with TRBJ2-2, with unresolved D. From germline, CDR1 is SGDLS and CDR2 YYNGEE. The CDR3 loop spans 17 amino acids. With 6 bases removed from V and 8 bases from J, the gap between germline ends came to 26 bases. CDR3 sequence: CASKPFGSRESIGELFF. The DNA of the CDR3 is TGTGCCAGCAAACCTTTCGGCAGTCGCGAGTCTATAGGGGAGCTGTTTTTT.

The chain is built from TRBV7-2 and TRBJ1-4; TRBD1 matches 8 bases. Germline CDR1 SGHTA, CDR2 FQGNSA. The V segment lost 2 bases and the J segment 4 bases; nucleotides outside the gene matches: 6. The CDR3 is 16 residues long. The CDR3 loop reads CASSLTAGGGNEKLFF. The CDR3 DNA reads TGTGCCAGCAGCTTAACGGCAGGGGGCGGTAATGAAAAACTGTTTTTT.

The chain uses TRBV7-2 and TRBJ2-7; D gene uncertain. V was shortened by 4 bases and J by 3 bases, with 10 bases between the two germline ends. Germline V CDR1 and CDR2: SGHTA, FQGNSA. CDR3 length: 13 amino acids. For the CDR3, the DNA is TGTGCCAGCAGCTCGCAGGTAAACTACGAGCAGTACGTC. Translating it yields CASSSQVNYEQYV.

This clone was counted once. CDR3: CASSETGYEQYV. The CDR3 DNA sequence: TGTGCCAGCAGTGAAACTGGCTACGAGCAGTACGTC. This chain uses TRBV2 with TRBJ2-7, with D unclear. The V gene's germline CDR1 is SNHLY and CDR2 FYNNEI. CDR3 length: 12 residues. With 2 bases removed from V and 3 bases from J, the gap between germline ends came to 5 bases.

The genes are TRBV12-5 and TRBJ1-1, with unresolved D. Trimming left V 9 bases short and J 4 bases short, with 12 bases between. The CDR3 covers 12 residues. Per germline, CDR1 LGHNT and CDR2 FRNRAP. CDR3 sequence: CASDQFGTEAFF. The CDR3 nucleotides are TGTGCTAGCGACCAGTTCGGCACTGAAGCTTTCTTT.

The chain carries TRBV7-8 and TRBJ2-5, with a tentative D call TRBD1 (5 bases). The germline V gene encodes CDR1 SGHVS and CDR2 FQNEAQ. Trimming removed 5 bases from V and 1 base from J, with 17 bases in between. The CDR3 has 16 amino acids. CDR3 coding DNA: TGTGCCAGCAGCCGTATAGCCCGGACAAGCCAAGAGACCCAGTACTTC. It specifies CASSRIARTSQETQYF.

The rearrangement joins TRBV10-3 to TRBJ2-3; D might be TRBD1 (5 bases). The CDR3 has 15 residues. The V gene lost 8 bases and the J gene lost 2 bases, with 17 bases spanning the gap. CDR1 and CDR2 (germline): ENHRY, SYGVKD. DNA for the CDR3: TGTGCCATCTATGATCCCGGACACACCACAGATACGCAGTATTTT. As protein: CAIYDPGHTTDTQYF.

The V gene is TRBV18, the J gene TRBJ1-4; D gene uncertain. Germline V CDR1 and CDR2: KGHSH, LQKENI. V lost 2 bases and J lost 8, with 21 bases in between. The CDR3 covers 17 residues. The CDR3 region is CASSPNVGAGLGEKLFF. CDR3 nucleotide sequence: TGTGCCAGCTCACCAAACGTCGGTGCGGGGTTAGGAGAAAAACTGTTTTTT. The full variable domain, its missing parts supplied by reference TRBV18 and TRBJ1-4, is NAGVMQNPRHLVRRRGQEARLRCSPMKGHSHVYWYRQLPEEGLKFMVYLQKENIIDESGMPKERFSAEFPKEGPSILRIQQVVRGDSAAYFCASSPNVGAGLGEKLFFGSGTQLSVL.

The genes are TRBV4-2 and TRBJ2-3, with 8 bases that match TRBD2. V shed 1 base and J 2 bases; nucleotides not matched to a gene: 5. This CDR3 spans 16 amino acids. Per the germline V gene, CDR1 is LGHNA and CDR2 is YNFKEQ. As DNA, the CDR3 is TGTGCCAGCAGCCAAGTCGCGGGGGGATTCACAGATACGCAGTATTTT. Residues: CASSQVAGGFTDTQYF.

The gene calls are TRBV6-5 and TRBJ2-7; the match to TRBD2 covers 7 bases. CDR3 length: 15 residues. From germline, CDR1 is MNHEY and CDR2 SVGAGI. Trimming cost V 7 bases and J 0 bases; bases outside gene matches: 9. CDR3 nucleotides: TGTGCCAGCACCCCCCGGGAGGCCTACTCCTACGAGCAGTACGTC. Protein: CASTPREAYSYEQYV.

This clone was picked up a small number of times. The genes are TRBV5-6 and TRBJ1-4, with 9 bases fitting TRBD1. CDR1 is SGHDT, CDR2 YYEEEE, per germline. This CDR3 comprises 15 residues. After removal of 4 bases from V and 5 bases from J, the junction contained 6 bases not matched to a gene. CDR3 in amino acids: CASSTLQGANEKLFF. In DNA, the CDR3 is TGTGCCAGCAGCACCCTACAGGGGGCGAATGAAAAACTGTTTTTT. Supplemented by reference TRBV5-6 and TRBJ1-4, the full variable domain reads DAGVTQSPTHLIKTRGQQVTLRCSPKSGHDTVSWYQQALGQGPQFIFQYYEEEERQRGNFPDRFSGHQFPNYSSELNVNALLLGDSALYLCASSTLQGANEKLFFGSGTQLSVL.

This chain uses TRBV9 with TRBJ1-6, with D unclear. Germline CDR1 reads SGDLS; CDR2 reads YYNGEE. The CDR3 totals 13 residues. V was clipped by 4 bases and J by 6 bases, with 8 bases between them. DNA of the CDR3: TGTGCCAGCAGCCCCACCCGTAATTCACCCCTCCACTTT. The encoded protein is CASSPTRNSPLHF.

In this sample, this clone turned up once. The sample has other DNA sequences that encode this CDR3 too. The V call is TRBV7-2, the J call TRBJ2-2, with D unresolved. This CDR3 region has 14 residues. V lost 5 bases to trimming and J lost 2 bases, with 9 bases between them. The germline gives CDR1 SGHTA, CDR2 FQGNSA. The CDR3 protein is CASSPGPNTGELFF. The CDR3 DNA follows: TGTGCCAGCAGCCCTGGACCTAACACCGGGGAGCTGTTTTTT.

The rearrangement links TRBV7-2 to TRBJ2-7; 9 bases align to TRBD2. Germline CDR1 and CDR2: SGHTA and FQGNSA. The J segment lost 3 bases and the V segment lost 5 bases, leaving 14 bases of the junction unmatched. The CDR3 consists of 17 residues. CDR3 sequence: CASSGSRRAGGFYEQYV. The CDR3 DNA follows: TGTGCCAGCAGCGGATCTCGGAGGGCGGGGGGGTTCTACGAGCAGTACGTC.

This CDR3 reads CATSDRGGSSEAFF. The DNA of the CDR3 is TGTGCCACCAGTGATCGGGGGGGCAGCTCTGAAGCTTTCTTT. This sequence joins TRBV24-1 and TRBJ1-1, with a weak D call TRBD1 (6 bases). Trimming removed 3 bases at V and 6 bases at J, with 13 bases between. The CDR3 runs 14 residues. Germline V gene lookup returns CDR1 KGHDR and CDR2 SFDVKD.